The 26 T cell receptor beta chains given below trace back to one sample, sequenced in a study of T cell responses to AZD1222 COVID-19 vaccine. Profiled with immunoSEQ multiplex PCR; TCRdb holds only in-frame clones, not every one. The repertoire holds roughly 76,000 clones, with about 88% as singletons. The input for sequencing was peripheral blood, taken on day 0 of AZD1222 vaccination. The receptors originated from an adult in good health.

This sequence joins TRBV27 and TRBJ2-3; possibly TRBD2 for D (5 bases). The CDR3 is 17 residues long. With 3 bases removed from V and 2 bases from J, the gap between germline ends came to 18 bases. Germline-derived CDR1 and CDR2 are MNHEY and SMNVEV (reference sequence). Here the CDR3 DNA reads TGTGCCAGCAGTTTCATCAGCGGTCCGCAACCCACAGATACGCAGTATTTT. This codes for CASSFISGPQPTDTQYF.

This clone was observed a few times. The genes are TRBV12-3 or TRBV12-4 and TRBJ1-1, with 7 positions matching TRBD1. With V trimmed by 10 bases and J by 5 bases, 10 bases remained unmatched. The CDR3 is 13 amino acids. DNA of the CDR3: TGTGCCACCTCCGCGACAGGGTTAACTGAAGCTTTCTTT. This sequence encodes CATSATGLTEAFF.

The CDR3 coding sequence is TGTGCCAGCAGCGCGGACCCGTGGCCACCCCTCCACTTT. It encodes CASSADPWPPLHF. This chain links TRBV5-8 with TRBJ1-6, with no clear D. V lost 4 bases and J lost 11, with 13 bases in between. Germline-derived CDR1 and CDR2 are SGHTS and YDEGEE. The CDR3 is 13 residues long.

This chain joins TRBV5-6 and TRBJ2-3; 8 bases align to TRBD2. With 2 bases clipped from V and 6 bases from J, the junction kept 5 bases outside the gene matches. The V gene's germline CDR1 is SGHDT and CDR2 YYEEEE. This CDR3 is built from 14 residues. In DNA form, the CDR3 reads TGTGCCAGCAGCTTTGGGACTAGTATCGATACGCAGTATTTT. It translates to CASSFGTSIDTQYF.

The V call is TRBV5-1, the J call TRBJ2-2, with D unclear. The V end lost 4 bases, the J end lost 4 bases, and 11 bases lay between the germline ends. The CDR3 loop spans 14 amino acids. In germline, CDR1 is SGHRS, CDR2 YFSETQ. The CDR3 reads CASSTSPGTGELFF. The CDR3 bases are TGCGCCAGCAGCACCAGTCCCGGCACCGGGGAGCTGTTTTTT.

This chain links TRBV10-2 with TRBJ1-5, with D possibly TRBD1 on 6 matching bases. The CDR3 contains 15 residues. Germline assignment: CDR1 WSHSY and CDR2 SAAADI. V was pared by 3 bases and J by 2 bases, with 11 bases between. The CDR3 loop reads CASSEQGVGNQPQHF. The CDR3 DNA sequence: TGCGCCAGCAGTGAACAGGGTGTGGGCAATCAGCCCCAGCATTTT.

V usage is TRBV28 and J usage is TRBJ1-1; TRBD1 agrees at 8 bases. CDR1 and CDR2 (germline): MDHEN, SYDVKM. This CDR3 is built from 16 residues. Germline trimming cut 5 bases from V and 1 base from J; bases unmatched to any gene: 9. The CDR3 sequence is CASSPIQGAQNTEAFF. The CDR3 region has the DNA TGTGCCAGCAGTCCTATTCAGGGGGCACAGAACACTGAAGCTTTCTTT.

Only one count was recorded for this clone. The chain joins TRBV24-1 to TRBJ2-7; 9 nucleotides match TRBD2. CDR3 length equals 17 residues. Trimming took 5 bases from V and 4 from J; bases not matched to a gene: 14. From germline, CDR1 is KGHDR and CDR2 SFDVKD. The CDR3, as DNA: TGTGCCACCAGTGTGGGGTGGTTGCGGGAGGGCTGTTACGAGCAGTACTTC. It specifies CATSVGWLREGCYEQYF.

The J gene is TRBJ1-1, the V gene TRBV19; TRBD1 matches at 9 bases. Germline values: CDR1 LNHDA, CDR2 SQIVND (reference sequence). CDR3 size: 13 residues. V was pared by 9 bases and J by 5 bases, with 7 bases of the junction left unmatched. This CDR3 is CASQYRGLTEAFF. As DNA, the CDR3 is TGTGCCAGCCAATACAGGGGGCTTACTGAAGCTTTCTTT.

The chain links TRBV27 to TRBJ2-3; tentative D call: TRBD1 (6 bases). Germline V CDR1 and CDR2: MNHEY, SMNVEV (reference sequence). The ends were cut back, 6 bases at V and 1 base at J, with 20 bases in the middle. CDR3 length equals 17 residues. The CDR3: CASSKTPDRRRTDTQYF. The CDR3 bases are TGTGCCAGCAGCAAAACGCCCGACAGGCGACGCACAGATACGCAGTATTTT.

The CDR3 nucleotides are TGCAGTGCTAGTCAGCCTAGCGGACGCCTGGAGACCCAGTACTTC. Protein sequence: CSASQPSGRLETQYF. This sequence joins TRBV20-1 and TRBJ2-5, with 7 bases identical to TRBD2. Trimming at V came to 3 bases and at J to 5 bases, leaving 12 bases not matched to a gene. CDR1 is DFQATT, CDR2 SNEGSKA, per germline (reference sequence). This CDR3 region has 15 residues.

The chain has TRBV5-1 and TRBJ1-1; D unclear. Trimming took 4 bases from V and 0 from J, leaving 10 bases between them. Germline CDR1 reads SGHRS; CDR2 reads YFSETQ. This CDR3 has 14 amino acids. The CDR3 DNA follows: TGCGCCAGCAGCCTCGACGGACTGAACACTGAAGCTTTCTTT. Amino acids: CASSLDGLNTEAFF.

The chain joins TRBV25-1 to TRBJ2-7; possibly TRBD2 for D (6 bases). This CDR3 spans 12 amino acids. V was pared by 6 bases and J by 5 bases, with 11 bases between. Germline CDR1 is MGHDK and CDR2 is SYGVNS. DNA for the CDR3: TGTGCCAGCAGCGGAGGGGTGAACGAGCAGTACTTC. Its translation: CASSGGVNEQYF.

This chain links TRBV19 with TRBJ2-6; unclear D gene. Germline V gene lookup returns CDR1 LNHDA and CDR2 SQIVND (reference sequence). The CDR3 consists of 15 residues. V lost 3 bases and J lost 0, with 6 bases in between. The CDR3 DNA reads as TGTGCCAGTAGTATCTCGGGCTCTGGGGCCAACGTCCTGACTTTC. Amino acids: CASSISGSGANVLTF.

This chain uses TRBV3-1 (or the pseudogene TRBV3-2) with TRBJ1-1, with a tentative D call TRBD1 (6 bases). Trimming removed 1 base from V and 3 bases from J, with 15 bases in between. The germline V gene has CDR1 LGHDT and CDR2 YNNKEL (reference sequence). The CDR3 loop spans 16 amino acids. This chain's CDR3 is CASSQARGVVYTEAFF. As DNA, the CDR3 is TGTGCCAGCAGCCAAGCCAGGGGCGTAGTGTACACTGAAGCTTTCTTT.

The chain has TRBV5-1 and TRBJ1-2; no clear D. CDR1 is SGHRS and CDR2 is YFSETQ in the germline V gene. Trimming left V 6 bases short and J 0 bases short, with 9 bases between. The CDR3 is made up of 13 amino acids. Here the CDR3 DNA reads TGCGCCAGCACTTCTACACCTAACTATGGCTACACCTTC. Residues: CASTSTPNYGYTF.

The rearrangement joins TRBV20-1 to TRBJ2-3; D might be TRBD2 (5 bases). The CDR3 consists of 11 residues. V gave up 8 bases and J gave up 5 bases, with 11 bases separating them. Germline V lookup: CDR1 DFQATT, CDR2 SNEGSKA (reference sequence). CDR3 nucleotides: TGCAGTTGCGAGGGCGGAGATACGCAGTATTTT. This sequence encodes CSCEGGDTQYF.

The V and J genes are TRBV10-3 and TRBJ2-3, with D perhaps TRBD2 (5 bases). CDR3 length: 12 residues. V gave up 7 bases and J gave up 8 bases, with 13 bases separating them. Germline V CDR1 and CDR2: ENHRY, SYGVKD. CDR3 coding DNA: TGTGCCATCAAACGGGATTCTGGTACGCAGTATTTT. As protein: CAIKRDSGTQYF.

V is TRBV5-6 and J is TRBJ2-7, with 7 nucleotides matching TRBD1. After removal of 4 bases from V and 4 bases from J, the junction contained 5 bases not matched to a gene. CDR1 and CDR2 from the germline V gene are SGHDT and YYEEEE. The CDR3 totals 13 residues. The CDR3 DNA follows: TGTGCCAGCAGCCCGGGACAGCCTTACGAGCAGTACTTC. Protein product: CASSPGQPYEQYF. Based on the CDR3 plus reference TRBV5-6 and TRBJ2-7, the full variable domain is DAGVTQSPTHLIKTRGQQVTLRCSPKSGHDTVSWYQQALGQGPQFIFQYYEEEERQRGNFPDRFSGHQFPNYSSELNVNALLLGDSALYLCASSPGQPYEQYFGPGTRLTVT.

V is TRBV7-9 and J is TRBJ2-7; no reliable D call. Germline V gene sequence: CDR1 SEHNR, CDR2 FQNEAQ (reference sequence). Trimming left V 6 bases short and J 1 base short, with 7 bases between. The CDR3 runs 12 residues. The CDR3: CASSPTSYEQYF. Written as DNA, the CDR3 is TGTGCCAGCAGTCCCACATCCTACGAGCAGTACTTC. The whole variable domain, remainder taken from reference TRBV7-9 and TRBJ2-7, is DTGVSQNPRHKITKRGQNVTFRCDPISEHNRLYWYRQTLGQGPEFLTYFQNEAQLEKSRLLSDRFSAERPKGSFSTLEIQRTEQGDSAMYLCASSPTSYEQYFGPGTRLTVT.

V is TRBV7-8 and J is TRBJ1-6; D not resolved. The CDR3 totals 14 residues. V dropped 1 base and J dropped 6 bases, with 7 bases sitting between them. Germline loops: CDR1 SGHVS, CDR2 FQNEAQ. The DNA of the CDR3 is TGTGCCAGCAGCTTAGGACAACTTAATTCACCCCTCCACTTT. It codes for CASSLGQLNSPLHF.

The chain combines TRBV19 with TRBJ1-5; D is possibly TRBD1 (6 bases). In germline, CDR1 is LNHDA, CDR2 SQIVND (reference sequence). V was cut by 3 bases and J by 5 bases, with 11 bases left in between. This CDR3 has 14 residues. CDR3 sequence reads: CASSMDSEYQPQHF. CDR3 nucleotides: TGTGCCAGTAGTATGGACAGCGAGTATCAGCCCCAGCATTTT.

This clone has a handful of counts. V and J are TRBV12-5 and TRBJ1-5, with D unclear. V was cut by 3 bases and J by 1 base, with 13 bases left in between. This CDR3 has 16 residues. Germline CDR1 reads LGHNT; CDR2 reads FRNRAP. For the CDR3, the DNA is TGTGCTAGTGGTTTAGGAGACTGGGCGAGCAATCAGCCCCAGCATTTT. Translating gives CASGLGDWASNQPQHF.

The V and J genes are TRBV14 and TRBJ2-1, with 8 bases that match TRBD2. V trimming: 3 bases; J trimming: 6 bases; junction bases outside the gene matches: 1. The CDR3 loop spans 13 amino acids. Germline lookup yields CDR1 SGHDN and CDR2 FVKESK. This CDR3 is CASSQTSVNEQFF. CDR3 nucleotide sequence: TGTGCCAGCAGCCAGACTAGCGTCAATGAGCAGTTCTTC.

The chain is built from TRBV10-3 and TRBJ2-7; no clear D. V lost 4 bases and J 2 bases, leaving 9 bases between the germline ends. The germline CDR1 and CDR2 sequences are ENHRY and SYGVKD. CDR3 length equals 13 residues. CDR3 in amino acids: CAISVTSTYEQYF. The CDR3, as DNA: TGTGCCATCAGTGTTACCAGTACCTACGAGCAGTACTTC.

This clone was recorded once. V is TRBV5-1 and J is TRBJ1-1; 8 bases align to TRBD1. CDR1 and CDR2 from the germline V gene are SGHRS and YFSETQ. J gave up 1 base and V 1 base, and 6 bases lay outside the gene matches. The CDR3 totals 16 residues. The CDR3 bases are TGCGCCAGCAGCTTGACGGGACAGGCGCCGAACACTGAAGCTTTCTTT. Translated: CASSLTGQAPNTEAFF.